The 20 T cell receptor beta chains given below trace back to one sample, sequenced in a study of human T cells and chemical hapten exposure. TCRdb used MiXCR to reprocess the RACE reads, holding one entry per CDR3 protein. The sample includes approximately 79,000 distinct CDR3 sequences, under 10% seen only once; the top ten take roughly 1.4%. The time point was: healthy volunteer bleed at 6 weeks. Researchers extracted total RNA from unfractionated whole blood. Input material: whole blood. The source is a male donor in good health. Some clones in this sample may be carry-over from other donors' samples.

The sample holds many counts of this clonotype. In DNA, the CDR3 is TGTGCCAGCAGCCATCACCCTGGGGGGGGCTCTGGGGCCAACGTCCTGACTTTC. Translating gives CASSHHPGGGSGANVLTF. This sequence joins TRBV14 and TRBJ2-6, with TRBD2 matching 7 bases. The V gene end was trimmed by 3 bases and the J gene end by 0 bases; junction bases not matched to a gene: 8. This CDR3 has 18 amino acids. Germline V gene sequence: CDR1 SGHDN, CDR2 FVKESK.

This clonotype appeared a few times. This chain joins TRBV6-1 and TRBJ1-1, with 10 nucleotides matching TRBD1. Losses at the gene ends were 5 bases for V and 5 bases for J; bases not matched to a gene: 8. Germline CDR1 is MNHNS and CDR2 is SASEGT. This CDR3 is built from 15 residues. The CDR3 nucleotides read TGTGCCAGCAGTTTGGGGACAGGGGATTATACTGAAGCTTTCTTT. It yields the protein CASSLGTGDYTEAFF.

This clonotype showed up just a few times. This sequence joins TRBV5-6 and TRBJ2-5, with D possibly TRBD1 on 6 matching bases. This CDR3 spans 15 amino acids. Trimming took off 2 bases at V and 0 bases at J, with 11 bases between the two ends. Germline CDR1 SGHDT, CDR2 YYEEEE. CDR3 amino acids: CASSFVDRDQETQYF. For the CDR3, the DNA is TGTGCCAGCAGCTTTGTGGACAGAGACCAAGAGACCCAGTACTTC.

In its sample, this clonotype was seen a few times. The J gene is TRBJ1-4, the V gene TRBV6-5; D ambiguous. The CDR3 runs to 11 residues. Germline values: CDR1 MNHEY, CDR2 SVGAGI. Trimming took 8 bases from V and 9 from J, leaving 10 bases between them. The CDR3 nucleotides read TGTGCCAGCCGATCAGCACAAAAACTGTTTTTT. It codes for CASRSAQKLFF.

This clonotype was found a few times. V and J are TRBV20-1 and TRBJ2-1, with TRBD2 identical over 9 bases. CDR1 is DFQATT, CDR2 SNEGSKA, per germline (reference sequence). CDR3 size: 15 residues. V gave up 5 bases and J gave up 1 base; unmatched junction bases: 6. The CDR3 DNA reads TGCAGTGCTTTCCTTAGCGGGAGATCCTACAATGAGCAGTTCTTC. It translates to CSAFLSGRSYNEQFF.

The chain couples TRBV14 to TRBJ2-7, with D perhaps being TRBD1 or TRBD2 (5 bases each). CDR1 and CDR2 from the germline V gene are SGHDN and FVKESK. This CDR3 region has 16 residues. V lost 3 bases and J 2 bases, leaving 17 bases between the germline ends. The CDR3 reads CASSHEQLGGAYEQYF. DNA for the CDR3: TGTGCCAGCAGCCACGAGCAACTTGGGGGAGCCTACGAGCAGTACTTC.

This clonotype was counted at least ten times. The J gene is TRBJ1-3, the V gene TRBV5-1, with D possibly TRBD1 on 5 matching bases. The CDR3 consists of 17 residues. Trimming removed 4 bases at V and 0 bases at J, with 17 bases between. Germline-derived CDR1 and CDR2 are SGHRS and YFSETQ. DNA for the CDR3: TGCGCCAGCAGCCTTCCCCCTCTACAGGTCTCTGGAAACACCATATATTTT. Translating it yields CASSLPPLQVSGNTIYF.

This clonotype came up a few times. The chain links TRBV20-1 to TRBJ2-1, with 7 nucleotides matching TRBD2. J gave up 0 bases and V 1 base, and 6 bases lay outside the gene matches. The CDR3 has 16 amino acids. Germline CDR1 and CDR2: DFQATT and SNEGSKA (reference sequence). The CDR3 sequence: CSARGEGQSSYNEQFF. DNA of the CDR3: TGCAGTGCTAGAGGGGAGGGTCAGAGCTCCTACAATGAGCAGTTCTTC.

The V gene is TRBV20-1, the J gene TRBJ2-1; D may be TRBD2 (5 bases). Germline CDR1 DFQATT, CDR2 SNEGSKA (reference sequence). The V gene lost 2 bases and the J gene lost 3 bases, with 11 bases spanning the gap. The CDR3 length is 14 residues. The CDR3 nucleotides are TGCAGTGCTAGATCGAGGGCCGTCTACAATGAGCAGTTCTTC. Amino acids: CSARSRAVYNEQFF.

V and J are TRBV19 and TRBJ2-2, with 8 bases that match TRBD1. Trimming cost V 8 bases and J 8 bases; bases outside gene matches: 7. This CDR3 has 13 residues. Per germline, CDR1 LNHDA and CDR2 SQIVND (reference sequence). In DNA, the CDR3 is TGTGCCAGTGCCAGGGGGCGCGGAGGGGAGCTGTTTTTT. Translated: CASARGRGGELFF.

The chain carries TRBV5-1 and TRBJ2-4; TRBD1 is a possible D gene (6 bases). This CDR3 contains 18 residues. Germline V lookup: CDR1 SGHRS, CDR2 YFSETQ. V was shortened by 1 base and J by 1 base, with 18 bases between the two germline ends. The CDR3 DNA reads TGCGCCAGCAGCTTGTATCAGGGCAGGGGAACGGCCAAAAACATTCAGTACTTC. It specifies CASSLYQGRGTAKNIQYF.

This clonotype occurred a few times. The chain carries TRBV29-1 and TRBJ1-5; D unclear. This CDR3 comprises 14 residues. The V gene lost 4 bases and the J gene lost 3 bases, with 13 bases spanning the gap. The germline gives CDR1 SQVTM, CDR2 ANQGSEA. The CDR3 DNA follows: TGCAGCGTTGCGGGCCCTGGCCCCAATCAGCCCCAGCATTTT. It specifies CSVAGPGPNQPQHF.

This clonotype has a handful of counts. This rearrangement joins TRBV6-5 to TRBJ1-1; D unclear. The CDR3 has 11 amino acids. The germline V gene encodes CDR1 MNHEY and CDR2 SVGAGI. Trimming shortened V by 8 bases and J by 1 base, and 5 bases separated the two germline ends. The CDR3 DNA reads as TGTGCCAGCGCCAAGAACACTGAAGCTTTCTTT. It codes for CASAKNTEAFF.

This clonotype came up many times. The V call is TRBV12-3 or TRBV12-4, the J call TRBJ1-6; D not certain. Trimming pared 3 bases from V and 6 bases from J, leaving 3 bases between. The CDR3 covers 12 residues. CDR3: CASSFGNSPLHF. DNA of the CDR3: TGTGCCAGCAGTTTTGGTAATTCACCCCTCCACTTT.

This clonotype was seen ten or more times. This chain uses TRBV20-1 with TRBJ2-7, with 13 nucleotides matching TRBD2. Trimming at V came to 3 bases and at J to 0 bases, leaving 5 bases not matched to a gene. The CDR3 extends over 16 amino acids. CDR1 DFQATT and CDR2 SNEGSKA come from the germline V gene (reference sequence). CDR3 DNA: TGCAGTGCTAGGGGGACTAGCGGGGCCAGCTCCTACGAGCAGTACTTC. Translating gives CSARGTSGASSYEQYF.

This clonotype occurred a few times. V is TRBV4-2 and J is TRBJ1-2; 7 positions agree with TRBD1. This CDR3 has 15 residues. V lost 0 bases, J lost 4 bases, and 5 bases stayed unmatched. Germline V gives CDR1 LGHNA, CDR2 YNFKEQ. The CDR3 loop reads CASSQDSAGGYGYTF. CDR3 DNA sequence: TGTGCCAGCAGCCAAGATTCCGCAGGGGGCTATGGCTACACCTTC.

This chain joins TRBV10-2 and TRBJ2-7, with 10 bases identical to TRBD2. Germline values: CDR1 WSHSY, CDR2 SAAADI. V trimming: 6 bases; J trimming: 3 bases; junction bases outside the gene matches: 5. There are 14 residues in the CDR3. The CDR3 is CASRGLAVSYEQYF. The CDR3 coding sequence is TGCGCCAGCAGAGGACTAGCGGTTAGCTACGAGCAGTACTTC.

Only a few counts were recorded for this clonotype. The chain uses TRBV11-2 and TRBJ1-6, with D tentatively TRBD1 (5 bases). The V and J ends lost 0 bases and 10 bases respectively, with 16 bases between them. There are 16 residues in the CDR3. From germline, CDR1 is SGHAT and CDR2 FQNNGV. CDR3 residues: CASSLETGREYSPLHF. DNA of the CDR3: TGTGCCAGCAGCTTAGAAACAGGCCGGGAATACTCACCCCTCCACTTT.

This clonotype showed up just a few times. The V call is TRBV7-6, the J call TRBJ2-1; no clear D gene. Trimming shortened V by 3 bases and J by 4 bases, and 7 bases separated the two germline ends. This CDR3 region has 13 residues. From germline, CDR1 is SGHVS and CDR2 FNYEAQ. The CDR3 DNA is TGTGCCAGCAGCTTCGGGCGGTACAATGAGCAGTTCTTC. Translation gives CASSFGRYNEQFF. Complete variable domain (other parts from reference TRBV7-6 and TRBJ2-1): GAGVSQSPRYKVTKRGQDVALRCDPISGHVSLYWYRQALGQGPEFLTYFNYEAQQDKSGLPNDRFSAERPEGSISTLTIQRTEQRDSAMYRCASSFGRYNEQFFGPGTRLTVL.

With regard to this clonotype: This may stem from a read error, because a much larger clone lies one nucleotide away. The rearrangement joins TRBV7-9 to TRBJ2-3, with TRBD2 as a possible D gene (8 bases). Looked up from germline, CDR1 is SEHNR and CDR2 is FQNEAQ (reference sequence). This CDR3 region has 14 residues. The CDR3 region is CASRLAGQSDTQYF. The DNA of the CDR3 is TGTGCCAGCAGATTAGCGGGACAGTCAGATACGCAGTATTTT. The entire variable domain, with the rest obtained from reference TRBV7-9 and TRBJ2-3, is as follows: DTGVSQNPRHKITKRGQNVTFRCDPISEHNRLYWYRQTLGQGPEFLTYFQNEAQLEKSRLLSDRFSAERPKGSFSTLEIQRTEQGDSAMYLCASRLAGQSDTQYFGPGTRLTVL.